This T cell receptor beta chain was documented in a study of beta chain features in type 1 diabetes. CDR3 size: 15 residues. CDR1 is KGHSH and CDR2 is LQKENI in the germline V gene. Unmatched junction bases numbered 6, after V lost 8 bases and J lost 0 bases. Expressed TCRB transcripts were sequenced, since all the RNA that had been isolated was reverse transcribed. Using immunoSEQ multiplex PCR, the repertoire was profiled, and TCRdb retains in-frame clones only, with some absent. This repertoire shows about 150,000 clones, 11% found once; its top ten account for over 2%. The clonotype originates from a man between 18 and 29 years old in good health. V is TRBV18 and J is TRBJ2-5, with 10 positions matching TRBD1. Sequenced: central memory CD4+ T cells from blood. The CDR3 bases are TGTGCCAGCACAGGACAGGGGGATAACCAAGAGACCCAGTACTTC. This sequence encodes CASTGQGDNQETQYF.